Following are 12 T cell receptor beta chains from one sample sequenced in a study of identical twins. Each CDR3 protein is one row after TCRdb ran MiXCR on the 5' RACE reads. In the table there are hundreds of thousands of distinct CDR3 sequences, about 22% of which are singletons. These data were likewise used in another study, on yellow fever vaccine responses in identical twins.

Sequencing was done on a sample of CD4+ T cells sorted from blood. The receptor source for this set is a young woman in good health.

This rearrangement joins TRBV7-2 to TRBJ2-1; TRBD1 matches 7 bases. The CDR3 is 17 amino acids. Germline CDR1 reads SGHTA; CDR2 reads FQGNSA. Trimming at V came to 3 bases and at J to 6 bases, leaving 14 bases not matched to a gene. The CDR3: CASSLGLGQPGGNEQFF. The CDR3 nucleotides are TGTGCCAGCAGCTTGGGCTTGGGACAGCCAGGAGGCAATGAGCAGTTCTTC.

The chain links TRBV4-2 to TRBJ1-3, with no clear D. Germline CDR1 LGHNA, CDR2 YNFKEQ. This CDR3 contains 16 residues. The germline V and J ends were trimmed by 0 bases and 4 bases, with 13 bases remaining between them. CDR3 nucleotide sequence: TGTGCCAGCAGCCAAGATAACAGTGGGTCCGGAAACACCATATATTTT. It translates to CASSQDNSGSGNTIYF.

This rearrangement joins TRBV29-1 to TRBJ2-1, with TRBD2 matching 8 bases. Germline lookup yields CDR1 SQVTM and CDR2 ANQGSEA. Trimming removed 5 bases from V and 3 bases from J; junction bases left unmatched: 9. CDR3 size: 15 residues. CDR3 sequence: CSVINLAGGYNEQFF. The CDR3 DNA reads as TGCAGCGTTATAAATCTGGCGGGAGGCTACAATGAGCAGTTCTTC.

This rearrangement joins TRBV5-1 to TRBJ2-1; D is perhaps TRBD1 (5 bases). Germline V CDR1 and CDR2: SGHRS, YFSETQ. The CDR3 contains 15 residues. V dropped 0 bases and J dropped 5 bases, with 12 bases sitting between them. The CDR3 loop reads CASSLATGINNEQFF. The DNA for the CDR3 is TGCGCCAGCAGCTTGGCTACAGGAATTAACAATGAGCAGTTCTTC. Based on the CDR3 plus reference TRBV5-1 and TRBJ2-1, the full variable domain is KAGVTQTPRYLIKTRGQQVTLSCSPISGHRSVSWYQQTPGQGLQFLFEYFSETQRNKGNFPGRFSGRQFSNSRSEMNVSTLELGDSALYLCASSLATGINNEQFFGPGTRLTVL.

The CDR3 bases are TGTGCCAGCAGCCAGGGACTAGCGGGGTTTGAGCAGTTCTTC. Translating gives CASSQGLAGFEQFF. The J gene is TRBJ2-1, the V gene TRBV3-1, with TRBD2 matching over 13 bases. Per the germline V gene, CDR1 is LGHDT and CDR2 is YNNKEL (reference sequence). With 3 bases clipped from V and 9 bases from J, the junction kept 2 bases outside the gene matches. This CDR3 spans 14 amino acids.

Of note for this clonotype: The germline gene is not matched at one end of the junction; a read error may be the cause. The chain links TRBV2 to TRBJ1-2, with 7 bases identical to TRBD1. The germline V gene has CDR1 SNHLY and CDR2 FYNNEI. The CDR3 covers 14 residues. The CDR3 protein is CASSEEWQGGGYAF. CDR3 nucleotide sequence: TGTGCCAGCAGTGAGGAGTGGCAGGGGGGCGGCTACGCCTTC.

This clonotype has more than one count but fewer than ten. The chain recombines TRBV20-1 with TRBJ2-3; 10 bases map to TRBD1. The CDR3 covers 18 residues. CDR1 is DFQATT and CDR2 is SNEGSKA in the germline V gene (reference sequence). J was trimmed by 0 bases and V by 0 bases; bases with no gene match: 9. The CDR3 loop is CSARDLTRQGASTDTQYF. CDR3 nucleotides: TGCAGTGCTAGAGATCTCACCCGACAGGGGGCTAGCACAGATACGCAGTATTTT.

This chain links TRBV29-1 with TRBJ1-1; a possible D gene is TRBD1 (5 bases). V was clipped by 4 bases and J by 4 bases, with 25 bases between them. Per the germline V gene, CDR1 is SQVTM and CDR2 is ANQGSEA. This CDR3 has 17 residues. CDR3 loop: CSVVPQRALGRITEAFF. In nucleotides, the CDR3 is TGCAGCGTTGTCCCACAACGGGCGTTGGGGCGGATCACTGAAGCTTTCTTT.

This clonotype has more than one count but fewer than ten. The CDR3: CASSLNAGLSSYEQYF. The CDR3 DNA follows: TGTGCCAGCAGCCTCAATGCGGGGTTGAGCTCCTACGAGCAGTACTTC. The chain links TRBV7-6 to TRBJ2-7; possibly TRBD2 for D (6 bases). CDR1 is SGHVS and CDR2 is FNYEAQ in the germline V gene. V gave up 5 bases and J gave up 0 bases, with 17 bases separating them. The length of the CDR3 is 16 residues.

This clonotype was picked up a small number of times. The genes are TRBV5-1 and TRBJ2-5, with D maybe TRBD1 (5 bases). Germline V gene sequence: CDR1 SGHRS, CDR2 YFSETQ. V lost 5 bases, J lost 6 bases, and 11 bases lay in between. This CDR3 comprises 12 residues. The CDR3, as DNA: TGCGCCAGCAGTACAGGCTTTCAGACCCAGTACTTC. Translation: CASSTGFQTQYF.

The V and J genes are TRBV15 and TRBJ1-1; 7 nucleotides match TRBD1. This CDR3 region has 14 residues. CDR1 and CDR2 from the germline V gene are LNHNV and YYDKDF (reference sequence). Trimming at V came to 0 bases and at J to 5 bases, leaving 3 bases not matched to a gene. This CDR3 reads CATSRETGETEAFF. CDR3 DNA sequence: TGTGCCACCAGCAGAGAAACAGGGGAGACTGAAGCTTTCTTT.

The genes are TRBV11-2 and TRBJ2-5; 9 nucleotides agree with TRBD1. The ends lost 5 bases at V and 4 bases at J; junction bases unmatched: 11. CDR1 and CDR2 (germline): SGHAT, FQNNGV. This CDR3 is 16 amino acids long. The CDR3 sequence: CASSLRSRQGGETQYF. CDR3 nucleotides: TGTGCCAGCAGCCTACGCTCCCGACAGGGGGGAGAGACCCAGTACTTC.